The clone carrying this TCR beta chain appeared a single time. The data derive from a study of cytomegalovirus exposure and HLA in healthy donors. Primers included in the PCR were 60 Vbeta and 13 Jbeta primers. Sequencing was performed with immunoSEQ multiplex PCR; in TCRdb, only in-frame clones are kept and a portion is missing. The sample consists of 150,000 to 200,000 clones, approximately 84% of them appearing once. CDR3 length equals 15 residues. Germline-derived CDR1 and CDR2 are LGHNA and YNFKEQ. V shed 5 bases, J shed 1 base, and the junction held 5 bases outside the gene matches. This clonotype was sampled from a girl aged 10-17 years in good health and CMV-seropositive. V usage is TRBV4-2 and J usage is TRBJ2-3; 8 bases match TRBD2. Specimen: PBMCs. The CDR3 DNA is TGTGCCAGCAGCATAGCGGGACTACGCACAGATACGCAGTATTTT. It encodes CASSIAGLRTDTQYF.